The next 17 T cell receptor beta chains were all read from a single sample in a study of OX40 agonist ivuxolimab in advanced cancers. Library preparation used the immunoSEQ multiplex PCR assay. The table was pulled from immuneACCESS by TCRdb, which kept in-frame rearrangements only. Such tables lose some clones; where checked, under half of the loss comes from unresolved V genes, and the rest has no known cause. Present in this sample are 35,000 to 40,000 clones, 80% to 90% of which were seen just once. The ten largest clonotypes hold 25% to 35% of the sample. The specimen was CD4+ or CD8+ T cells sorted from blood, collected in a trial of the OX40 agonist ivuxolimab. These TCRs come from an adult with an advanced solid tumor such as melanoma, head and neck, liver or kidney cancer.

The rearrangement links TRBV5-1 to TRBJ2-3, with 12 bases matching TRBD1. CDR3 size: 13 residues. The trim removed 7 bases at V and 4 bases at J, leaving 1 base unmatched. Germline lookup yields CDR1 SGHRS and CDR2 YFSETQ. CDR3 protein: CASGTGGADTQYF. The CDR3 DNA is TGCGCCAGCGGGACAGGGGGCGCAGATACGCAGTATTTT.

CDR3 nucleotide sequence: TGTGCCTGGAGTTCCGGGACAGAGAACTATGGCTACACCTTC. Translated: CAWSSGTENYGYTF. The chain combines TRBV30 with TRBJ1-2; 7 bases map to TRBD1. V shed 2 bases and J 2 bases; nucleotides not matched to a gene: 5. The CDR3 runs to 14 residues. Germline V gene data show CDR1 as GTSNPN and CDR2 as SVGIG (reference sequence).

The V call is TRBV30, the J call TRBJ2-7; D not resolved. Trimming left V 2 bases short and J 3 bases short, with 8 bases between. This CDR3 is built from 12 residues. Germline CDR1 reads GTSNPN; CDR2 reads SVGIG (reference sequence). In DNA, the CDR3 is TGTGCCTGGAGTCCCCAGCGCTACGAGCAGTACTTC. The encoded protein is CAWSPQRYEQYF.

The chain links TRBV4-2 to TRBJ2-2; 7 nucleotides agree with TRBD2. CDR1 is LGHNA, CDR2 YNFKEQ, per germline. CDR3 length equals 15 residues. With V trimmed by 0 bases and J by 6 bases, 4 bases remained unmatched. CDR3 sequence (DNA): TGTGCCAGCAGCCAAGAAGTCCGGGGGGCCGGGGAGCTGTTTTTT. Amino acid sequence: CASSQEVRGAGELFF.

This chain connects TRBV18 to TRBJ1-1, with D hard to call. Trimming pared 6 bases from V and 4 bases from J, leaving 12 bases between. The germline gives CDR1 KGHSH, CDR2 LQKENI. The CDR3 is 13 residues long. Written as DNA, the CDR3 is TGTGCCAGCTCTCCTGCTGTAGGCACTGAAGCTTTCTTT. Its translation: CASSPAVGTEAFF. The variable domain in full, with the rest retrieved from reference TRBV18 and TRBJ1-1, is NAGVMQNPRHLVRRRGQEARLRCSPMKGHSHVYWYRQLPEEGLKFMVYLQKENIIDESGMPKERFSAEFPKEGPSILRIQQVVRGDSAAYFCASSPAVGTEAFFGQGTRLTVV.

V gene TRBV27 combines with J gene TRBJ2-2, with 9 bases lining up with TRBD1. CDR1 and CDR2 from the germline V gene are MNHEY and SMNVEV (reference sequence). Losses at the gene ends were 5 bases for V and 1 base for J; bases not matched to a gene: 5. The CDR3 covers 16 residues. CDR3 protein: CASSPSGQGNTGELFF. CDR3 coding DNA: TGTGCCAGCAGTCCCTCGGGACAGGGGAACACCGGGGAGCTGTTTTTT.

This sequence joins TRBV2 and TRBJ1-1; tentatively, D is TRBD1 (5 bases). Germline CDR1 and CDR2: SNHLY and FYNNEI. Trimming took off 8 bases at V and 0 bases at J, with 13 bases between the two ends. The CDR3 has 14 residues. CDR3 amino acids: CASDPGKMNTEAFF. CDR3 DNA sequence: TGTGCCAGCGATCCAGGGAAGATGAACACTGAAGCTTTCTTT.

This chain uses TRBV5-1 with TRBJ2-2; possible D gene TRBD2, 6 bases. The CDR3 runs 15 residues. Germline V gives CDR1 SGHRS, CDR2 YFSETQ. V shed 3 bases and J shed 1 base, with 10 bases lying between them. The CDR3 spells CASSSGRMNTGELFF. The DNA of the CDR3 is TGCGCCAGCAGCTCTGGGAGGATGAACACCGGGGAGCTGTTTTTT.

The chain employs TRBV5-4 and TRBJ2-5, with D unresolved. V was shortened by 1 base and J by 3 bases, with 4 bases between the two germline ends. The CDR3 runs 12 residues. Germline CDR1 and CDR2: SGHNT and YYREEE (reference sequence). In DNA form, the CDR3 reads TGTGCCAGCAGCTTGCGAGAAGAGACCCAGTACTTC. It yields the protein CASSLREETQYF.

The chain combines TRBV7-8 with TRBJ2-2; 13 bases agree with TRBD2. Germline-derived CDR1 and CDR2 are SGHVS and FQNEAQ. J was trimmed by 2 bases and V by 5 bases; bases with no gene match: 14. CDR3 length: 20 residues. The CDR3 DNA follows: TGTGCCAGCAGCGCTCCTCCGGGACTAGCGGGGTTCAGAAACACCGGGGAGCTGTTTTTT. Translation: CASSAPPGLAGFRNTGELFF.

The genes are TRBV7-8 and TRBJ2-3, with TRBD2 matching over 9 bases. The CDR3 runs to 14 residues. The ends lost 6 bases at V and 4 bases at J; junction bases unmatched: 5. Germline CDR1 reads SGHVS; CDR2 reads FQNEAQ. The CDR3 region is CASRIAGVADTQYF. CDR3 nucleotides: TGTGCCAGCAGAATAGCGGGAGTGGCAGATACGCAGTATTTT.

The rearrangement joins TRBV21-1 to TRBJ1-5. TRBV21-1 is described as a pseudogene. This CDR3 is built from 16 residues. The CDR3 coding sequence is TGTGCCAGCAGCAAGTTTCGGGACGGAGGGTATCAGCCCCAGCATTTT. Residues: CASSKFRDGGYQPQHF.

J is TRBJ1-3 and V is TRBV14; TRBD1 matches at 8 bases. The CDR3 extends over 16 amino acids. Germline V gene data show CDR1 as SGHDN and CDR2 as FVKESK. V was pared by 2 bases and J by 0 bases, with 3 bases of the junction left unmatched. Here the CDR3 reads CASSQRTGGSGNTIYF. CDR3 DNA sequence: TGTGCCAGCAGCCAACGTACAGGGGGCTCTGGAAACACCATATATTTT.

The chain couples TRBV28 to TRBJ1-3; TRBD1 matches at 8 bases. From germline, CDR1 is MDHEN and CDR2 SYDVKM. Trimming took 6 bases from V and 4 from J; bases not matched to a gene: 14. The CDR3 contains 17 residues. CDR3 nucleotide sequence: TGTGCCAGCAGATCCCCGTTGGGCAGGGGGCTGGGAAACACCATATATTTT. Translated: CASRSPLGRGLGNTIYF.

This chain links TRBV5-6 with TRBJ2-6; 8 bases agree with TRBD1. The CDR3 has 18 residues. CDR1 is SGHDT and CDR2 is YYEEEE in the germline V gene. Trimming removed 2 bases from V and 4 bases from J; junction bases left unmatched: 11. The CDR3 is CASSFFGQGNSGANVLTF. The DNA for the CDR3 is TGTGCCAGCAGCTTTTTTGGACAGGGAAATTCCGGGGCCAACGTCCTGACTTTC.

The chain carries TRBV18 and TRBJ2-1; unclear D gene. The CDR3 is 16 amino acids. Germline CDR1 and CDR2: KGHSH and LQKENI. With 0 bases removed from V and 2 bases from J, the gap between germline ends came to 11 bases. This chain's CDR3 is CASSPPHAQPYNEQFF. Here the CDR3 DNA reads TGTGCCAGCTCACCACCTCACGCTCAACCCTACAATGAGCAGTTCTTC.

The chain combines TRBV28 with TRBJ2-4, with D perhaps matching TRBD1 (8 bases). V lost 4 bases to trimming and J lost 8 bases, with 15 bases between them. Germline loops: CDR1 MDHEN, CDR2 SYDVKM. The CDR3 has 14 amino acids. In nucleotides, the CDR3 is TGTGCCAGCAGTTACCGACAGGGGAGGGACATTCAGTACTTC. It is translated as CASSYRQGRDIQYF.